Following are 14 T cell receptor beta chains from one sample sequenced in a study of T cell responses to AZD1222 COVID-19 vaccine. Generated by immunoSEQ multiplex PCR, the TCRdb table keeps only in-frame clones and is missing some. The table shows some 120,000 clones, with about 92% occurring only once. The specimen was peripheral blood, collected on day 0 of AZD1222 vaccination. These receptors were taken from an adult in good health.

CDR3 amino acids: CASSFKGSGYTF. CDR3 DNA sequence: TGTGCCAGCAGTTTTAAGGGGAGCGGCTACACCTTC. The rearrangement joins TRBV28 to TRBJ1-2; a possible D gene is TRBD1 (5 bases). The CDR3 loop spans 12 amino acids. Germline-derived CDR1 and CDR2 are MDHEN and SYDVKM. The germline V and J ends were trimmed by 3 bases and 8 bases, with 10 bases remaining between them.

V gene TRBV29-1 combines with J gene TRBJ2-3; no reliable D call. The CDR3 length is 10 residues. Trimming took off 7 bases at V and 1 base at J, with 3 bases between the two ends. Germline CDR1 is SQVTM and CDR2 is ANQGSEA. This chain's CDR3 is CSGGTDTQYF. The CDR3 DNA reads TGCAGCGGAGGCACAGATACGCAGTATTTT.

The chain has TRBV2 and TRBJ1-4, with no clear D. The CDR3 sequence is 16 residues long. Germline CDR1 is SNHLY and CDR2 is FYNNEI. Between the trimmed V and J ends, which lost 6 bases and 0 bases, there was a span of 14 bases. CDR3 sequence (DNA): TGTGCCAGCAGAGAAAATAGTATAGCAACTAATGAAAAACTGTTTTTT. This gives the protein CASRENSIATNEKLFF. Supplemented by reference TRBV2 and TRBJ1-4, the full variable domain reads EPEVTQTPSHQVTQMGQEVILRCVPISNHLYFYWYRQILGQKVEFLVSFYNNEISEKSEIFDDQFSVERPDGSNFTLKIRSTKLEDSAMYFCASRENSIATNEKLFFGSGTQLSVL.

The chain joins TRBV19 to TRBJ2-2, with TRBD1 matching 7 bases. The CDR3 is 14 amino acids. Unmatched junction bases numbered 5, after V lost 5 bases and J lost 5 bases. Per the germline V gene, CDR1 is LNHDA and CDR2 is SQIVND (reference sequence). The CDR3 bases are TGTGCCAGTAGTCATACAGGGGAAACCGGGGAGCTGTTTTTT. Residues: CASSHTGETGELFF.

This chain joins TRBV10-3 and TRBJ1-1; D ambiguous. The CDR3 is made up of 12 amino acids. V lost 10 bases to trimming and J lost 1 base, with 10 bases between them. Germline V gene sequence: CDR1 ENHRY, CDR2 SYGVKD. CDR3 sequence: CATSAPNTEAFF. DNA for the CDR3: TGTGCCACCTCTGCCCCGAACACTGAAGCTTTCTTT.

In DNA form, the CDR3 reads TGCGCCAGCAGTGGGCCCGACCTTGAAGCTTTCTTT. Its translation is CASSGPDLEAFF. The rearrangement links TRBV5-1 to TRBJ1-1, with unresolved D. CDR1 and CDR2 from the germline V gene are SGHRS and YFSETQ. This CDR3 spans 12 amino acids. Trimming cost V 5 bases and J 7 bases, with 12 bases left between them. Full variable domain (remainder filled in from reference TRBV5-1 and TRBJ1-1): KAGVTQTPRYLIKTRGQQVTLSCSPISGHRSVSWYQQTPGQGLQFLFEYFSETQRNKGNFPGRFSGRQFSNSRSEMNVSTLELGDSALYLCASSGPDLEAFFGQGTRLTVV.

The chain employs TRBV20-1 and TRBJ2-7; D unresolved. The germline CDR1 and CDR2 sequences are DFQATT and SNEGSKA (reference sequence). V was trimmed by 4 bases and J by 0 bases, leaving 4 bases between them. This CDR3 region has 11 residues. In nucleotides, the CDR3 is TGCAGTGCTAAAGCCTCCTACGAGCAGTACTTC. Encoded protein: CSAKASYEQYF.

V and J are TRBV28 and TRBJ2-2; either TRBD1 or TRBD2 may fit D (5 bases each). Trimming left V 6 bases short and J 4 bases short, with 9 bases between. Germline V gives CDR1 MDHEN, CDR2 SYDVKM. This CDR3 spans 13 amino acids. In nucleotides, the CDR3 is TGTGCCAGCAGCCCGAGGGGCACCGGGGAGCTGTTTTTT. Translation: CASSPRGTGELFF. Complete variable domain (other parts from reference TRBV28 and TRBJ2-2): DVKVTQSSRYLVKRTGEKVFLECVQDMDHENMFWYRQDPGLGLRLIYFSYDVKMKEKGDIPEGYSVSREKKERFSLILESASTNQTSMYLCASSPRGTGELFFGEGSRLTVL.

The V call is TRBV9, the J call TRBJ2-2; 7 positions match TRBD2. There are 13 residues in the CDR3. V trimming: 3 bases; J trimming: 8 bases; junction bases outside the gene matches: 4. CDR1 is SGDLS and CDR2 is YYNGEE in the germline V gene. CDR3 DNA: TGTGCCAGCAGCGGCGGGACTATGGGGGAGCTGTTTTTT. It codes for CASSGGTMGELFF.

CDR3 coding DNA: TGTGCCATCAGTGACTATCGGACTAGCGGGAGTCTTCCGTCCAATGAGCAGTTCTTC. It specifies CAISDYRTSGSLPSNEQFF. This chain joins TRBV10-3 and TRBJ2-1; TRBD2 aligns across 13 bases. This CDR3 contains 19 residues. Unmatched junction bases numbered 14, after V lost 3 bases and J lost 6 bases. CDR1 and CDR2 from the germline V gene are ENHRY and SYGVKD.

The chain combines TRBV5-4 with TRBJ1-2, with 10 nucleotides matching TRBD1. The length of the CDR3 is 15 residues. Germline lookup yields CDR1 SGHNT and CDR2 YYREEE (reference sequence). V was pared by 4 bases and J by 8 bases, with 11 bases of the junction left unmatched. The CDR3 loop is CASSIPRDRGEGYTF. The CDR3 DNA is TGTGCCAGCAGCATACCCCGGGACAGGGGCGAGGGCTACACCTTC. Filled out from reference TRBV5-4 and TRBJ1-2, the complete variable domain reads ETGVTQSPTHLIKTRGQQVTLRCSSQSGHNTVSWYQQALGQGPQFIFQYYREEENGRGNFPPRFSGLQFPNYSSELNVNALELDDSALYLCASSIPRDRGEGYTFGSGTRLTVV.

This chain uses TRBV27 with TRBJ1-6; D might be TRBD1 (5 bases). This CDR3 is built from 18 residues. Germline lookup yields CDR1 MNHEY and CDR2 SMNVEV (reference sequence). V was shortened by 5 bases and J by 9 bases, with 26 bases between the two germline ends. The CDR3 reads CASSTPGTAKGVGSPLHF. CDR3 nucleotides: TGTGCCAGCAGTACGCCCGGGACGGCCAAAGGGGTAGGTTCACCCCTCCACTTT.

J is TRBJ2-3 and V is TRBV5-1; unclear D gene. Per germline, CDR1 SGHRS and CDR2 YFSETQ. The CDR3 is made up of 13 amino acids. Trimming removed 7 bases at V and 3 bases at J, with 12 bases between. The CDR3 protein is CASRSSGTDTQYF. In DNA form, the CDR3 reads TGCGCCAGCCGCAGTTCAGGTACAGATACGCAGTATTTT.

This clone was counted a single time. V is TRBV18 and J is TRBJ1-4; perhaps TRBD1 as D (5 bases). Germline assignment: CDR1 KGHSH and CDR2 LQKENI. This CDR3 has 15 residues. Trimming pared 3 bases from V and 6 bases from J, leaving 14 bases between. CDR3 sequence (DNA): TGTGCCAGCTCACCCGATCTAGGGGAGGATGAAAAACTGTTTTTT. Translating it yields CASSPDLGEDEKLFF.